These 15 T cell receptor beta chains share one sample of origin, sequenced in a study of regulatory T cells in long-lasting Graves disease. The TCR beta library used iRepertoire HTBI primers with Arm-PCR amplification of CDR3. MiXCR, applied by TCRdb to the multiplex PCR reads, yields one record per CDR3 protein. Among approximately 690,000 distinct CDR3 sequences listed, about 32% were seen once. Specified time point: persistent/refractory GD, antithyroid drugs over 5 years with positive TRAb. Isolated PBMC RNA provided the starting material for the TCR library. Sequencing used peripheral blood mononuclear cells (PBMCs), obtained when the disease was refractory, from a patient treated with antithyroid drugs. The source of these receptors is a female donor with Graves disease.

In regard to this clonotype: A read error may produce the germline difference seen at one junction end. This rearrangement joins TRBV6-4 to TRBJ1-5; D might be TRBD1 (6 bases). Germline CDR1 and CDR2: MRHNA and SNTAGT. The CDR3 runs to 16 residues. The CDR3 here is CASSYSKGGSNQPQHF. CDR3 in DNA: TGTGCCAGCAGTTACTCGAAGGGGGGGAGCAATCAGCCCCAGCATTTT.

This clonotype was observed a handful of times. The CDR3 coding sequence is TGTGCCAGCAGTTCGGTCGAGGCAGGGCGCTATGGCTACACCTTC. Amino acids: CASSSVEAGRYGYTF. The J gene is TRBJ1-2, the V gene TRBV12-3 or TRBV12-4; D may be TRBD1 (5 bases). Trimming took 4 bases from V and 4 from J, leaving 16 bases between them. This CDR3 spans 15 amino acids.

With respect to this clonotype: One junction end does not reproduce the germline sequence, and a read error may be involved. The chain links TRBV30 to TRBJ2-7; 7 bases align to TRBD2. Looked up from germline, CDR1 is GTSNPN and CDR2 is SVGIG (reference sequence). This CDR3 is built from 14 residues. The CDR3 sequence: CAWGGVGGPDEQHF. The CDR3 DNA sequence: TGTGCCTGGGGGGGGGTTGGAGGGCCAGACGAGCAGCACTTC.

This chain connects TRBV15 to TRBJ1-2; 7 bases are a match to TRBD1. The CDR3 extends over 14 amino acids. The ends lost 0 bases at V and 7 bases at J; junction bases unmatched: 5. The V gene's germline CDR1 is LNHNV and CDR2 YYDKDF (reference sequence). This CDR3 is CATSRDRGNAGYTF. The CDR3 DNA sequence: TGTGCCACCAGCAGAGACAGGGGGAACGCTGGCTACACCTTC. The variable domain in full, completed from reference TRBV15 and TRBJ1-2, reads DAMVIQNPRYQVTQFGKPVTLSCSQTLNHNVMYWYQQKSSQAPKLLFHYYDKDFNNEADTPDNFQSRRPNTSFCFLDIRSPGLGDTAMYLCATSRDRGNAGYTFGSGTRLTVV.

Points on this clonotype: This clone may be a read error of a much larger clone one base away. This chain uses TRBV6-1 with TRBJ2-5; D is possibly TRBD1 (5 bases). The CDR3 sequence is 12 residues long. The V end lost 8 bases, the J end lost 0 bases, and 7 bases lay between the germline ends. In germline, CDR1 is MNHNS, CDR2 SASEGT. CDR3 sequence reads: CASGAYQETQYF. Written as DNA, the CDR3 is TGTGCCAGCGGGGCGTACCAAGAGACCCAGTACTTC.

The chain has TRBV11-2 and TRBJ2-5, with 9 nucleotides matching TRBD1. With V trimmed by 5 bases and J by 5 bases, 12 bases remained unmatched. CDR3 length: 16 residues. CDR1 SGHAT and CDR2 FQNNGV come from the germline V gene. The CDR3 protein is CASSGHRGQMGETQYF. CDR3 DNA sequence: TGTGCCAGCAGCGGCCACAGGGGGCAAATGGGGGAGACCCAGTACTTC.

This clonotype was counted many times. The chain couples TRBV28 to TRBJ1-1; the D is unclear. The CDR3 is 15 residues long. The germline gives CDR1 MDHEN, CDR2 SYDVKM. The ends were cut back, 3 bases at V and 3 bases at J, with 14 bases in the middle. In DNA form, the CDR3 reads TGTGCCAGCAGTTTGTTGGAGGTCGTAGACACTGAAGCTTTCTTT. Its translation is CASSLLEVVDTEAFF.

This chain connects TRBV19 to TRBJ1-2, with 10 bases matching TRBD1. Germline V gene sequence: CDR1 LNHDA, CDR2 SQIVND (reference sequence). The CDR3 extends over 13 amino acids. With 3 bases clipped from V and 8 bases from J, the junction kept 3 bases outside the gene matches. The CDR3 is CASSIDRGRGYTF. Here the CDR3 DNA reads TGTGCCAGTAGTATCGACAGGGGGCGAGGCTACACCTTC.

The chain combines TRBV11-2 with TRBJ2-7, with D hard to call. CDR1 is SGHAT and CDR2 is FQNNGV in the germline V gene. There are 12 residues in the CDR3. The V end was cut by 5 bases, the J end by 3 bases, with 8 bases between. CDR3 region: CASSPEHYEQYF. Written as DNA, the CDR3 is TGTGCCAGCAGCCCCGAACACTACGAGCAGTACTTC.

This clonotype was counted between two and nine times. The chain carries TRBV9 and TRBJ2-5, with 11 bases lining up with TRBD2. CDR1 and CDR2 from the germline V gene are SGDLS and YYNGEE. The CDR3 is made up of 15 amino acids. J gave up 1 base and V 3 bases, and 2 bases lay outside the gene matches. Written as DNA, the CDR3 is TGTGCCAGCAGCGCGGGACTAGCGGTCCAAGAGACCCAGTACTTC. It encodes CASSAGLAVQETQYF. Combining the CDR3 with reference TRBV9 and TRBJ2-5 gives the whole variable domain DSGVTQTPKHLITATGQRVTLRCSPRSGDLSVYWYQQSLDQGLQFLIQYYNGEERAKGNILERFSAQQFPDLHSELNLSSLELGDSALYFCASSAGLAVQETQYFGPGTRLLVL.

This clonotype has only a few counts. This sequence joins TRBV12-3 or TRBV12-4 and TRBJ1-6; tentative D call: TRBD1 (5 bases). The CDR3 loop spans 15 amino acids. V was cut by 4 bases and J by 9 bases, with 16 bases left in between. CDR3 in amino acids: CASSSSGSGFSPLHF. CDR3 nucleotides: TGTGCCAGCAGTTCCTCCGGGTCAGGGTTTTCACCCCTCCACTTT.

A word on this clonotype: A read error is possible here, since a much larger clone lies one base away. V usage is TRBV11-2 and J usage is TRBJ1-1; 7 bases line up with TRBD1. Germline assignment: CDR1 SGHAT and CDR2 FQNNGV. This CDR3 comprises 15 residues. The CDR3 coding sequence is TGTGTCAGCAGCTTGGGACAGCGCATGAACACTGAAGCTTTCTTT. Translating gives CVSSLGQRMNTEAFF.

This clonotype has a count of ten or more. The chain recombines TRBV28 with TRBJ1-2, with TRBD1 matching 8 bases. V shed 7 bases, J shed 2 bases, and the junction held 0 bases outside the gene matches. Germline loops: CDR1 MDHEN, CDR2 SYDVKM. The CDR3 is 12 residues long. CDR3 residues: CASNRGNYGYTF. In DNA form, the CDR3 reads TGTGCCAGCAACAGGGGGAACTATGGCTACACCTTC.

This clonotype was found many times. V usage is TRBV2 and J usage is TRBJ2-7; D may be TRBD1 (6 bases). Trimming removed 5 bases at V and 2 bases at J, with 7 bases between. Germline loops: CDR1 SNHLY, CDR2 FYNNEI. CDR3 length: 12 amino acids. The CDR3 DNA follows: TGTGCCAGCAGTTGGACAGCCTACGAGCAGTACTTC. It yields the protein CASSWTAYEQYF.

The genes are TRBV5-1 and TRBJ1-1; D possibly corresponds to TRBD1 (6 bases). In germline, CDR1 is SGHRS, CDR2 YFSETQ. This CDR3 comprises 14 residues. V lost 4 bases and J lost 0, with 10 bases in between. The CDR3 sequence is CASSMGHLNTEAFF. The CDR3 region has the DNA TGCGCCAGCAGCATGGGACACTTGAACACTGAAGCTTTCTTT.